This TCR beta chain is from a study of T-cell reconstitution after alpha-beta-depleted transplantation in children. It was with unique molecular identifiers that the TCRbeta library was prepared. MiXCR, applied by TCRdb to the PCR reads, yields one record per CDR3 protein. The table shows 450,000 to 550,000 distinct CDR3 sequences, with 10% to 12% occurring only once. This CDR3 has 15 residues. With V trimmed by 4 bases and J by 8 bases, 12 bases remained unmatched. The sequence came from a female patient aged 2 to 10 who had a stem cell transplant for aplastic anemia, so the T cells may come from the graft donor. V is TRBV12-3 or TRBV12-4 and J is TRBJ1-2, with 8 bases fitting TRBD1. The specimen was PBMCs, mostly from graft donor cells, collected 180 days after TCRalphabeta/CD19-depleted stem cell transplant. The CDR3 loop is CASSSKRTGQIGYTF. CDR3 nucleotides: TGTGCCAGCAGTTCAAAGAGGACAGGGCAGATCGGCTACACCTTC.